The present T cell receptor beta chain was sequenced within a study of glioma-infiltrating T cells after dendritic cell vaccination listed by TCRdb under 2016. A note on the overall study: Of the roughly 15 glioblastoma patients in the cohort, all drawn from Phase I and II dendritic cell vaccination trials, 9 were newly diagnosed and 6 had recurrent disease. Three intradermal dendritic cell vaccine injections were administered to patients at biweekly intervals in the arm below the axilla. Survival after dendritic cell vaccination was correlated with TCR sequencing metrics, including TIL content and tumor-blood repertoire overlap. In glioblastoma patients vaccinated with dendritic cells, deep sequencing of TCR beta CDR3 regions served to measure tumor-infiltrating lymphocyte content and to compare repertoires between tumor and blood. Between about 2003 and 2012, patients were given autologous tumor lysate-pulsed dendritic cell vaccination. The vaccine consisted of monocyte-derived dendritic cells cultured approximately seven days with IL-4 and GM-CSF, then pulsed overnight with autologous tumor lysate. What the study reported, not specific to this receptor: TCR clonality showed no direct relationship with survival, which suggests that a diverse polyclonal response may matter. The cohort was small and heterogeneous, and full blood and tumor sets were available for few patients, with initial-recurrent tumor pairs available for even fewer patients. The response model built on TCR overlap across three groups was characterized as speculative, with prospective validation still needed. Higher estimated pretreatment TIL content predicted longer time to progression and overall survival after dendritic cell vaccination.

TCRB CDR3 regions were amplified from approximately 2 ug genomic DNA, or all available DNA if less, using the immunoSEQ assay. For multiplex PCR, 60 forward primers for TCR V beta segments and 13 reverse primers for J beta segments were used. Synthetic control templates were spiked into each sample at limiting dilution to estimate reads per starting template. Sequencing produced 87 bp reads on the Illumina HiSeq System. The paper's data handling went like this. PCR and sequencing errors were removed by a nearest neighbor algorithm that merged closely related sequences. TCR overlap was defined as the percentage of unique tumor TCR beta sequences that were also found in the peripheral blood of the same patient. The immuneACCESS repertoire file appears here via TCRdb, limited to in-frame rearrangements. These files lack a portion of the clones; in checked studies, under half of the deficit traces to unresolved V genes, and the cause of the others is not known. The D gene and trimming were derived from the DNA, and the V and J assignments and clone size from that table. The sample records 100,000 or so clones, 85% to 90% of which are singletons. Clones ranked in the top ten supply 2.7% of the sample.

As for this clone: Its antigen is not yet known. Per-base qualities were not stored, and no clone one base away is much larger.

In the paper's terms, the time point label means: after dendritic cell vaccination, including at tumor progression/relapse. Patients were selected on the basis of adequate residual fresh-frozen tumor tissue and more than two years of available survival data. Although molecular status otherwise differed among the glioblastoma patients, no patient had an isocitrate dehydrogenase mutation. PBMC were collected before vaccination, two weeks after the third vaccination, and at tumor progression when it occurred. Genomic DNA was extracted with the Qiagen DNeasy Blood extraction Kit. The CDR3 goes from the cysteine to the phenylalanine over 15 residues. Only CDR3 DNA remains: 45 bases, in frame from the first base. The germline V gene provides CDR1 MNHNS and CDR2 SASEGT.

The sequence is built from TRBV6-1 and TRBJ2-5, with 10 junctional bases fitting TRBD1. TRBJ2-7 explains the end of the DNA better; the J call may be wrong. The material sequenced was blood, taken after dendritic cell vaccination. The clonotype comes from a human donor with glioblastoma. The nucleotide sequence is given as TGTGCCAGCAGTGGCTGGGACAGGGGATCCTACGAGCAGTACTTC. This is translated as CASSGWDRGSYEQYF.